This T cell receptor beta chain was captured in a study of blood T cell repertoires in COVID-19. Study context: T cells, B-cell-depleted T cells, or PBMCs provided the cDNA or gDNA that served as material.

Methods used by the authors: Using reference gene primer amplification, nucleated cell counts were estimated. TCRdb's copy holds only in-frame clones and misses some; the assay was immunoSEQ multiplex PCR. V, J and clone size were drawn from that table, and D and trimming were deduced from the DNA. The sample holds 71,000 or so clones, 85% to 90% seen once. Germline CDR1 MDHEN, CDR2 SYDVKM. CDR3 length equals 14 residues. Trimming stripped 2 bases from V and 14 bases from J, with 20 bases between. This TCR derives from a man in his fifties or sixties with active COVID-19. Sequencing was done on a sample of peripheral blood. The chain recombines TRBV28 with TRBJ2-3; D gene unclear. The CDR3 sequence is CASSLIVSPPNAYF. Written as DNA, the CDR3 is TGTGCCAGCAGTTTAATAGTTTCGCCGCCCAATGCGTATTTT. The full variable domain, with the rest looked up from reference TRBV28 and TRBJ2-3, is DVKVTQSSRYLVKRTGEKVFLECVQDMDHENMFWYRQDPGLGLRLIYFSYDVKMKEKGDIPEGYSVSREKKERFSLILESASTNQTSMYLCASSLIVSPPNAYFGPGTRLTVL.